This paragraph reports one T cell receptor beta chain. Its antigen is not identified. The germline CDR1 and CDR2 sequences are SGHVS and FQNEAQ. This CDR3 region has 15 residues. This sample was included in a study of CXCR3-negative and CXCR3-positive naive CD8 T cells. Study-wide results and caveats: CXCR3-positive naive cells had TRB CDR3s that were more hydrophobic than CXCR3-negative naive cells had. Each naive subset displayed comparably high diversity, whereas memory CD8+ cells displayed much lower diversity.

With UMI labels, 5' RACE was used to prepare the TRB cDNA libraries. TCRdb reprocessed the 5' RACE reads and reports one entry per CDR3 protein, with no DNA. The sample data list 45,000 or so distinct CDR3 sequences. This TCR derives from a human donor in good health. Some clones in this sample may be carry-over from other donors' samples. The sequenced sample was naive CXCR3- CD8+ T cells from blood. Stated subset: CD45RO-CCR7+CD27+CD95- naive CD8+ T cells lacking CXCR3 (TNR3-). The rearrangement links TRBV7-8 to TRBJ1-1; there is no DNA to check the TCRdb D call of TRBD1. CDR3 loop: CASSYQDRVNTEAFF.